This entry lists 8 T cell receptor beta chains sequenced from one sample in a study of T cells in Graves' hyperthyroidism and ophthalmopathy. Template material for amplifying TCR beta CDR3 regions consisted of RNA transcripts. During a first-round RT-PCR of the TCR CDR3, the HTBI primer set was used. MiXCR, applied by TCRdb to the multiplex PCR reads, yields one record per CDR3 protein. The data show about 640,000 distinct CDR3 sequences, around 21% seen once. The source material was blood. The receptors were gathered from a man aged 25-45 years with Graves' ophthalmopathy.

The chain carries TRBV14 and TRBJ1-1, with D unresolved. Germline V gene sequence: CDR1 SGHDN, CDR2 FVKESK. The CDR3 is 12 residues long. V shed 2 bases and J shed 11 bases, with 12 bases lying between them. CDR3 in DNA: TGTGCCAGCAGCCAATCGGTCCACGGGGCTTTCTTT. Its translation is CASSQSVHGAFF. The full variable domain, in which reference TRBV14 and TRBJ1-1 provide the parts outside the CDR3, is EAGVTQFPSHSVIEKGQTVTLRCDPISGHDNLYWYRRVMGKEIKFLLHFVKESKQDESGMPNNRFLAERTGGTYSTLKVQPAELEDSGVYFCASSQSVHGAFFGQGTRLTVV.

This chain uses TRBV10-2 with TRBJ1-6; 11 bases map to TRBD1. The CDR3 is 17 amino acids. The J segment lost 5 bases and the V segment lost 4 bases, leaving 7 bases of the junction unmatched. Germline V lookup: CDR1 WSHSY, CDR2 SAAADI. CDR3 sequence reads: CASSAPMGQGDNSPLHF. Here the CDR3 DNA reads TGCGCCAGCAGTGCCCCGATGGGACAGGGGGATAATTCACCCCTCCACTTT.

V gene TRBV24-1 combines with J gene TRBJ1-5, with D maybe TRBD1 (6 bases). Germline loops: CDR1 KGHDR, CDR2 SFDVKD. The CDR3 is made up of 18 amino acids. V lost 2 bases to trimming and J lost 5 bases, with 21 bases between them. CDR3: CATSDSRTAVDVDQPQHF. CDR3 in DNA: TGTGCCACCAGTGATTCCCGGACAGCTGTCGATGTCGATCAGCCCCAGCATTTT.

This chain links TRBV7-9 with TRBJ1-1; 8 nucleotides agree with TRBD1. The CDR3 consists of 14 residues. J gave up 5 bases and V 3 bases, and 5 bases lay outside the gene matches. The V gene's germline CDR1 is SEHNR and CDR2 FQNEAQ (reference sequence). CDR3 residues: CASSLTGAWTEAFF. CDR3 in DNA: TGTGCCAGCAGCTTGACAGGGGCTTGGACTGAAGCTTTCTTT.

The chain is built from TRBV20-1 and TRBJ1-1; D possibly corresponds to TRBD1 (5 bases). Trimming removed 0 bases from V and 5 bases from J, with 16 bases in between. CDR1 and CDR2 (germline): DFQATT, SNEGSKA (reference sequence). This CDR3 is 15 amino acids long. The CDR3 spells CSAREGASLRTEAFF. Written as DNA, the CDR3 is TGCAGTGCTAGAGAAGGGGCATCACTGAGGACTGAAGCTTTCTTT.

This clonotype was observed at least ten times. The chain couples TRBV15 to TRBJ2-1; 12 nucleotides match TRBD2. The CDR3 spans 15 residues. Germline V lookup: CDR1 LNHNV, CDR2 YYDKDF (reference sequence). The junction had 0 bases not matched to a gene; V was cut back by 2 bases and J by 4 bases. For the CDR3, the DNA is TGTGCCACCAGCAGAACTAGCGGGGGGTACAATGAGCAGTTCTTC. The encoded protein is CATSRTSGGYNEQFF.

The chain couples TRBV7-9 to TRBJ1-1, with D tentatively TRBD1 (5 bases). Germline V CDR1 and CDR2: SEHNR, FQNEAQ (reference sequence). The CDR3 length is 14 residues. Between the trimmed V and J ends, which lost 3 bases and 4 bases, there was a span of 12 bases. CDR3 amino acids: CASSFGAGFTEAFF. Here the CDR3 DNA reads TGTGCCAGCAGCTTCGGGGCAGGGTTCACTGAAGCTTTCTTT.

This clonotype was counted a few times. J is TRBJ2-5 and V is TRBV9; 7 bases are a match to TRBD2. Germline values: CDR1 SGDLS, CDR2 YYNGEE. Trimming removed 0 bases from V and 5 bases from J; junction bases left unmatched: 7. The CDR3 is made up of 15 amino acids. CDR3 loop: CASSVAGGSRETQYF. In DNA form, the CDR3 reads TGTGCCAGCAGCGTAGCGGGGGGATCACGGGAGACCCAGTACTTC.